The 24 T cell receptor beta chains listed next were all sequenced from one sample in a study of CD8+ T cells in alopecia areata listed by TCRdb under 2018. Preparation of the library involved the immunoSEQ multiplex PCR assay. For TCR sequencing, RNA was extracted from every sample and reverse transcribed into cDNA to serve as template. TCRdb stores this immuneACCESS table with in-frame sequences only. Part of the clones is absent; in the studies checked, under half of the shortfall reflects unresolved V genes, and no reason is known for the rest. The sample includes roughly 13,000 clones, with under 60% observed a single time. Roughly a tenth of the sample is held by the ten biggest clonotypes. This sample's time point label indicates: baseline before oral tofacitinib. Lesional scalp punch biopsies and peripheral blood were obtained from alopecia areata patients. This specimen was skin, taken at week 0. These receptors were collected from a human donor with alopecia areata.

V and J are TRBV7-2 and TRBJ2-1, with 9 bases matching TRBD2. Germline V gene sequence: CDR1 SGHTA, CDR2 FQGNSA. CDR3 length: 15 residues. Trimming at V came to 2 bases and at J to 7 bases, leaving 6 bases not matched to a gene. In DNA form, the CDR3 reads TGTGCCAGCAGCTTACGATCAGGACTAGCGAATGAGCAGTTCTTC. Encoded protein: CASSLRSGLANEQFF.

The chain is built from TRBV5-1 and TRBJ2-5; D may be TRBD1 or TRBD2 (6 bases each). Trimming cost V 2 bases and J 3 bases, with 20 bases left between them. The CDR3 length is 17 residues. The germline CDR1 and CDR2 sequences are SGHRS and YFSETQ. CDR3 amino acids: CASSLLAGHRREETQYF. The CDR3 nucleotides read TGCGCCAGCAGCTTATTGGCGGGACACCGGCGCGAAGAGACCCAGTACTTC.

The chain links TRBV4-3 to TRBJ1-4, with TRBD1 as a possible D gene (6 bases). The germline CDR1 and CDR2 sequences are LGHNA and YSLEER. Between the trimmed V and J ends, which lost 0 bases and 6 bases, there was a span of 20 bases. The length of the CDR3 is 18 residues. CDR3 nucleotides: TGCGCCAGCAGCCAAGATTGGCGGGGGGGCGAGTCGGATGAAAAACTGTTTTTT. Encoded protein: CASSQDWRGGESDEKLFF.

The chain uses TRBV19 and TRBJ2-1; 7 bases map to TRBD1. Germline V gene lookup returns CDR1 LNHDA and CDR2 SQIVND (reference sequence). The CDR3 runs to 18 residues. V was clipped by 1 base and J by 0 bases; unmatched bases: 9. CDR3: CASSIGNIQGISYNEQFF. DNA of the CDR3: TGTGCCAGTAGTATAGGCAATATACAGGGGATCTCCTACAATGAGCAGTTCTTC.

The chain employs TRBV5-5 and TRBJ2-6; 10 bases fit TRBD2. The CDR3 runs to 17 residues. V lost 4 bases, J lost 4 bases, and 8 bases stayed unmatched. Germline CDR1 is SGHKS and CDR2 is YYEKEE (reference sequence). CDR3 region: CASSLSGGAAGANVLTF. The CDR3 DNA reads as TGTGCCAGCAGCCTGAGCGGGGGGGCCGCCGGGGCCAACGTCCTGACTTTC. The full variable domain, with the rest looked up from reference TRBV5-5 and TRBJ2-6, is DAGVTQSPTHLIKTRGQQVTLRCSPISGHKSVSWYQQVLGQGPQFIFQYYEKEERGRGNFPDRFSARQFPNYSSELNVNALLLGDSALYLCASSLSGGAAGANVLTFGAGSRLTVL.

The table lists this clone with a few counts. The rearrangement uses TRBV4-1 and TRBJ2-1; no reliable D call. CDR1 is MGHRA and CDR2 is YSYEKL in the germline V gene. The CDR3 has 13 residues. V lost 0 bases and J 9 bases, leaving 9 bases between the germline ends. This CDR3 is CASSQDSFGEQFF. For the CDR3, the DNA is TGCGCCAGCAGCCAAGATAGTTTTGGTGAGCAGTTCTTC.

This chain links TRBV4-2 with TRBJ2-5; 12 bases line up with TRBD2. The CDR3 consists of 18 residues. Trimming cost V 2 bases and J 5 bases; bases outside gene matches: 12. Germline-derived CDR1 and CDR2 are LGHNA and YNFKEQ. The CDR3 DNA reads TGTGCCAGCAGCCAACCCCCTAGCGGGGGGGGCTCAGGGGAGACCCAGTACTTC. Residues: CASSQPPSGGGSGETQYF.

The J gene is TRBJ2-7, the V gene TRBV7-2; 7 positions match TRBD1. Germline V lookup: CDR1 SGHTA, CDR2 FQGNSA. The ends lost 5 bases at V and 0 bases at J; junction bases unmatched: 4. This CDR3 has 14 amino acids. The CDR3 DNA is TGTGCCAGCAGCAAACGGGACAGCTCCTACGAGCAGTACTTC. Encoded protein: CASSKRDSSYEQYF.

In DNA, the CDR3 is TGTGCCAGCAGCTACCTGACGGCCAACACTGAAGCTTTCTTT. Its translation: CASSYLTANTEAFF. V is TRBV7-2 and J is TRBJ1-1; D is ambiguous. Per the germline V gene, CDR1 is SGHTA and CDR2 is FQGNSA. Trimming shortened V by 4 bases and J by 2 bases, and 11 bases separated the two germline ends. The CDR3 runs to 14 residues.

The rearrangement links TRBV6-1 to TRBJ1-1, with a possible D match to TRBD1 (5 bases). The CDR3 consists of 18 residues. Germline V lookup: CDR1 MNHNS, CDR2 SASEGT. V lost 3 bases to trimming and J lost 0 bases, with 20 bases between them. The CDR3 loop reads CASSDRGDVSRMNTEAFF. Written as DNA, the CDR3 is TGTGCCAGCAGTGACCGAGGGGATGTCTCTCGCATGAACACTGAAGCTTTCTTT.

The chain recombines TRBV4-2 with TRBJ2-2; D might be TRBD2 (6 bases). V dropped 4 bases and J dropped 4 bases, with 10 bases sitting between them. The V gene's germline CDR1 is LGHNA and CDR2 YNFKEQ. This CDR3 is built from 14 residues. Written as DNA, the CDR3 is TGTGCCAGCAGCCGGGACTTATCCACCGGGGAGCTGTTTTTT. Protein sequence: CASSRDLSTGELFF.

V is TRBV7-6 and J is TRBJ2-5; 7 positions match TRBD1. CDR3 size: 14 residues. V gave up 3 bases and J gave up 9 bases; unmatched junction bases: 10. From germline, CDR1 is SGHVS and CDR2 FNYEAQ. CDR3 in amino acids: CASSLAGTAASQYF. The CDR3 region has the DNA TGTGCCAGCAGCTTGGCCGGGACAGCAGCATCCCAGTACTTC.

This chain links TRBV4-2 with TRBJ2-1, with D possibly called TRBD1 or TRBD2 (7 bases each). Germline CDR1 reads LGHNA; CDR2 reads YNFKEQ. Trimming took 1 base from V and 2 from J, leaving 18 bases between them. CDR3 length: 18 amino acids. This CDR3 reads CASSQAGGGGNAYNEQFF. The CDR3 DNA sequence: TGTGCCAGCAGCCAAGCGGGGGGAGGGGGCAACGCCTACAATGAGCAGTTCTTC.

The rearrangement links TRBV5-6 to TRBJ1-5, with 7 bases identical to TRBD1. Germline V gene sequence: CDR1 SGHDT, CDR2 YYEEEE. The J segment lost 3 bases and the V segment lost 4 bases, leaving 4 bases of the junction unmatched. CDR3 length: 14 residues. CDR3 residues: CASSLTGVNQPQHF. The CDR3 DNA sequence: TGTGCCAGCAGCCTCACAGGGGTCAATCAGCCCCAGCATTTT.

This clone was seen a handful of times. The chain employs TRBV7-9 and TRBJ1-1, with TRBD1 matching 8 bases. V shed 4 bases and J 1 base; nucleotides not matched to a gene: 2. The length of the CDR3 is 14 residues. Germline V lookup: CDR1 SEHNR, CDR2 FQNEAQ (reference sequence). The CDR3, as DNA: TGTGCCAGCAGCTCAGACAGGGGGAACACTGAAGCTTTCTTT. Residues: CASSSDRGNTEAFF.

The chain combines TRBV2 with TRBJ2-2, with D perhaps TRBD1 (5 bases). The CDR3 covers 14 residues. Germline loops: CDR1 SNHLY, CDR2 FYNNEI. The germline V and J ends were trimmed by 4 bases and 0 bases, with 6 bases remaining between them. The CDR3 spells CASSVQANTGELFF. The CDR3 DNA reads TGTGCCAGCAGTGTACAGGCGAACACCGGGGAGCTGTTTTTT.

The chain employs TRBV15 and TRBJ1-1, with D unresolved. The ends were cut back, 3 bases at V and 0 bases at J, with 8 bases in the middle. The CDR3 is 14 residues long. The germline gives CDR1 LNHNV, CDR2 YYDKDF (reference sequence). CDR3 sequence reads: CATSSYSMNTEAFF. CDR3 bases: TGTGCCACCAGCAGCTACAGCATGAACACTGAAGCTTTCTTT.

J is TRBJ2-5 and V is TRBV2; tentative D call: TRBD2 (6 bases). The CDR3 covers 16 residues. The germline V and J ends were trimmed by 6 bases and 2 bases, with 19 bases remaining between them. Germline assignment: CDR1 SNHLY and CDR2 FYNNEI. This CDR3 is CASRHAGWTGQETQYF. The CDR3, as DNA: TGTGCCAGCAGGCATGCGGGGTGGACGGGGCAAGAGACCCAGTACTTC.

The rearrangement uses TRBV12-5 and TRBJ1-1; TRBD1 might be the D (6 bases). CDR1 LGHNT and CDR2 FRNRAP come from the germline V gene. There are 14 residues in the CDR3. V was shortened by 5 bases and J by 12 bases, with 22 bases between the two germline ends. The CDR3 bases are TGTGCTAGTGGTCCCCACCGGGACACCCAAGATCCTTTCTTT. Encoded protein: CASGPHRDTQDPFF.

The CDR3 spells CASSPSSGNTIYF. The CDR3, as DNA: TGTGCCAGCAGCCCCTCCTCTGGAAACACCATATATTTT. The chain uses TRBV11-2 and TRBJ1-3; no definite D call. The length of the CDR3 is 13 residues. Germline V gives CDR1 SGHAT, CDR2 FQNNGV. V was cut by 5 bases and J by 0 bases, with 5 bases left in between.

The chain uses TRBV5-1 and TRBJ1-1; tentative D call: TRBD1 (6 bases). CDR3 size: 13 residues. Germline assignment: CDR1 SGHRS and CDR2 YFSETQ. Trimming removed 0 bases at V and 10 bases at J, with 13 bases between. CDR3 in amino acids: CASSLVTGPGAFF. The DNA of the CDR3 is TGCGCCAGCAGCTTGGTCACAGGGCCGGGAGCTTTCTTT.

This clone was seen more than once but under ten times. The rearrangement links TRBV4-1 to TRBJ2-3; perhaps TRBD1 as D (5 bases). Per germline, CDR1 MGHRA and CDR2 YSYEKL. V lost 4 bases and J 4 bases, leaving 15 bases between the germline ends. This CDR3 has 15 amino acids. The CDR3 spells CASSPGAGWADTQYF. The DNA for the CDR3 is TGCGCCAGCAGCCCCGGCGCAGGGTGGGCAGATACGCAGTATTTT.

This clone was counted only a few times. The chain couples TRBV4-1 to TRBJ2-7; no clear D. The CDR3 covers 14 residues. V was shortened by 5 bases and J by 4 bases, with 15 bases between the two germline ends. Per germline, CDR1 MGHRA and CDR2 YSYEKL. The CDR3 DNA follows: TGCGCCAGCAGCTATCAGGAGTATGGGTACGAGCAGTACTTC. This translates into CASSYQEYGYEQYF.

V is TRBV5-1 and J is TRBJ2-7; tentatively, D is TRBD1 or TRBD2 (5 bases each). The CDR3 has 15 residues. Germline V gene lookup returns CDR1 SGHRS and CDR2 YFSETQ. V lost 4 bases, J lost 1 base, and 15 bases lay in between. This CDR3 is CASSLEGHYSYEQYF. The CDR3 coding sequence is TGCGCCAGCAGCCTTGAGGGGCATTATTCCTACGAGCAGTACTTC.